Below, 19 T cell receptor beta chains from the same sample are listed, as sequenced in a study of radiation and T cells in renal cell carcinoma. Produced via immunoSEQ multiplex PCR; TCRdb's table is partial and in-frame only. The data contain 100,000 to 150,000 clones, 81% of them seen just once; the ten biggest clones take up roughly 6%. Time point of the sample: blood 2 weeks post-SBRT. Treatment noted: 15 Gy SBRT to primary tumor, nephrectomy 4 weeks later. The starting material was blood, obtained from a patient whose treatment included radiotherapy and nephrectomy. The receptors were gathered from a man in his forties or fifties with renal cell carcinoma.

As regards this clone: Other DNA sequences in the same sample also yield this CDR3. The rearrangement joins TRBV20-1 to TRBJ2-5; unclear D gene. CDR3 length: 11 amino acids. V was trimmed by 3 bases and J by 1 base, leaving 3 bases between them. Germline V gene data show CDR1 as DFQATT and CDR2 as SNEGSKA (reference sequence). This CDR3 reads CSARAQETQYF. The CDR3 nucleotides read TGCAGTGCTAGGGCCCAAGAGACCCAGTACTTC.

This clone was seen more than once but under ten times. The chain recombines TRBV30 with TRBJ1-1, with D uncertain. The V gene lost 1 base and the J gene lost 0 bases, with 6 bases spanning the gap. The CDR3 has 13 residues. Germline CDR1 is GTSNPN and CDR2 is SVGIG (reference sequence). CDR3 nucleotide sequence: TGTGCCTGGAGTGCACACCTGAACACTGAAGCTTTCTTT. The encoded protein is CAWSAHLNTEAFF.

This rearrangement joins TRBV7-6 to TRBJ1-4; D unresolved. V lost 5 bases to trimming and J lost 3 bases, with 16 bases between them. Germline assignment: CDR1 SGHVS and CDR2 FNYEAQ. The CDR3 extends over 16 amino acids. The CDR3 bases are TGTGCCAGCAGCGCCACCATAGTCTCGGCTAATGAAAAACTGTTTTTT. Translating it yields CASSATIVSANEKLFF.

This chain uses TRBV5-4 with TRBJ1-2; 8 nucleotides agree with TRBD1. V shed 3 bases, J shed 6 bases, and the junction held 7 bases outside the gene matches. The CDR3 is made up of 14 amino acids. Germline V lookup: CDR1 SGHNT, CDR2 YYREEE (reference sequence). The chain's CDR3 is CASSSPGQENGYTF. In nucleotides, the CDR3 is TGTGCCAGCAGCTCACCGGGACAGGAGAATGGCTACACCTTC.

The CDR3 region is CASSLEVGTSTDTQYF. In nucleotides, the CDR3 is TGCGCCAGCAGCTTGGAGGTGGGGACTAGCACAGATACGCAGTATTTT. The J gene is TRBJ2-3, the V gene TRBV5-1; the D gene is possibly TRBD2 (6 bases). The germline V gene has CDR1 SGHRS and CDR2 YFSETQ. This CDR3 is 16 amino acids long. Trimming took off 0 bases at V and 0 bases at J, with 11 bases between the two ends.

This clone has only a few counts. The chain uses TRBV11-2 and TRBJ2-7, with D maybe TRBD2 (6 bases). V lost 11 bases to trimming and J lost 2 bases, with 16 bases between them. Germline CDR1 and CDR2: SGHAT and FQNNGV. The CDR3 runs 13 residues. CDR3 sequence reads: CAVVSGTTYEQYF. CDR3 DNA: TGTGCCGTCGTTAGCGGTACTACCTACGAGCAGTACTTC. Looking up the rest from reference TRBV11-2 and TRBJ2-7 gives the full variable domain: EAGVAQSPRYKIIEKRQSVAFWCNPISGHATLYWYQQILGQGPKLLIQFQNNGVVDDSQLPKDRFSAERLKGVDSTLKIQPAKLEDSAVYLCAVVSGTTYEQYFGPGTRLTVT.

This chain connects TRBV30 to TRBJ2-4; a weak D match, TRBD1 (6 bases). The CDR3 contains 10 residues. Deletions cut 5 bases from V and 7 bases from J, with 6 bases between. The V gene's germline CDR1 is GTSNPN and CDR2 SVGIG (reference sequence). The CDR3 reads CAWGGNIQYF. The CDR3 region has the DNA TGTGCCTGGGGGGGCAACATTCAGTACTTC.

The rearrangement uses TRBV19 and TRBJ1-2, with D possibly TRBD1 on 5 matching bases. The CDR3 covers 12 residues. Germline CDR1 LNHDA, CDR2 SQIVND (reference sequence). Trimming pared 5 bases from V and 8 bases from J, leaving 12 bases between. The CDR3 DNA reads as TGTGCCAGTAGTTCCTCAGGGTACGGCTACACCTTC. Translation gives CASSSSGYGYTF.

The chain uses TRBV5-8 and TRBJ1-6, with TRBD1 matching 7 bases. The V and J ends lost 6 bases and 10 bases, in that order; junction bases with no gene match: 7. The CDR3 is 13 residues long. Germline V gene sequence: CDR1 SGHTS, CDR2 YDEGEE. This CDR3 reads CASIPQGGSPLHF. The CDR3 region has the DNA TGTGCCAGCATCCCCCAGGGGGGATCACCCCTCCACTTT.

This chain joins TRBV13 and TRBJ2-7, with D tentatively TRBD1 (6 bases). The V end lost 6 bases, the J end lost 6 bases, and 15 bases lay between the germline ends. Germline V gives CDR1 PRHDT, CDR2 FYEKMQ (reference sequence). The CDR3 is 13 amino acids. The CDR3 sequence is CASRQYTGPEQYF. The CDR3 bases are TGTGCCAGCAGGCAGTACACAGGGCCCGAGCAGTACTTC.

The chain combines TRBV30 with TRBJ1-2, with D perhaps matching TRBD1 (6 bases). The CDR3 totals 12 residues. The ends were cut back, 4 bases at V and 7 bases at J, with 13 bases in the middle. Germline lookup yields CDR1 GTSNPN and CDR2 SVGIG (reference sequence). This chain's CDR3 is CAWNTGFSGYTF. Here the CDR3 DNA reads TGTGCCTGGAATACAGGGTTTTCTGGCTACACCTTC.

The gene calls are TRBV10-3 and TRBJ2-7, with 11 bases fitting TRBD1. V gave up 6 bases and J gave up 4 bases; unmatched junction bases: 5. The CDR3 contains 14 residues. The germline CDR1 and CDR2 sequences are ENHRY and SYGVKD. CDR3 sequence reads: CAIRKGQGVYEQYF. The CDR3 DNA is TGTGCCATCAGGAAGGGACAGGGGGTTTACGAGCAGTACTTC.

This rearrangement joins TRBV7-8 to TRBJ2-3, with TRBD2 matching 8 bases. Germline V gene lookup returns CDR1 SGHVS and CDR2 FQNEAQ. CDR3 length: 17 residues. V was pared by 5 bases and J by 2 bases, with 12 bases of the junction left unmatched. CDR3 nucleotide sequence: TGTGCCAGCAGCGCCACCACTAGCGGCCTGTACACAGATACGCAGTATTTT. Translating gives CASSATTSGLYTDTQYF.

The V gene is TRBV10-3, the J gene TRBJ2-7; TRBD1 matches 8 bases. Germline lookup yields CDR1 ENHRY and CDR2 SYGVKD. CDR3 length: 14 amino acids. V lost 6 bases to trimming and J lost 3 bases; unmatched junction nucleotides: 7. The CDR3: CAIRNPGQGYEQYF. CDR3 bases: TGTGCCATCAGAAACCCCGGACAGGGCTACGAGCAGTACTTC.

This CDR3 reads CASSSAGYANEKLFF. The CDR3, as DNA: TGTGCCAGCAGCTCAGCCGGGTATGCTAATGAAAAACTGTTTTTT. This chain connects TRBV11-2 to TRBJ1-4; D is undetermined. CDR1 is SGHAT, CDR2 FQNNGV, per germline. CDR3 length equals 15 residues. The V end was cut by 4 bases, the J end by 3 bases, with 12 bases between.

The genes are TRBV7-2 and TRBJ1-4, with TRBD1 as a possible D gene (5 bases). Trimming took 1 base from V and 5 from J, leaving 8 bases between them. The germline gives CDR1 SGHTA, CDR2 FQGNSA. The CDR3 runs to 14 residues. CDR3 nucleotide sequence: TGTGCCAGCAGCTTAGGAAGGGGAAATGAAAAACTGTTTTTT. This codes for CASSLGRGNEKLFF. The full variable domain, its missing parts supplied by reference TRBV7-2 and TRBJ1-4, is GAGVSQSPSNKVTEKGKDVELRCDPISGHTALYWYRQSLGQGLEFLIYFQGNSAPDKSGLPSDRFSAERTGGSVSTLTIQRTQQEDSAVYLCASSLGRGNEKLFFGSGTQLSVL.

CDR3: CASSPSAGGSSEQFF. As DNA, the CDR3 is TGTGCCAGCAGCCCAAGCGCAGGGGGGTCTAGTGAGCAGTTCTTC. The V gene is TRBV7-8, the J gene TRBJ2-1, with D possibly being TRBD1 (7 bases). The germline gives CDR1 SGHVS, CDR2 FQNEAQ. V was trimmed by 5 bases and J by 9 bases, leaving 20 bases between them. There are 15 residues in the CDR3. The full variable domain, in which reference TRBV7-8 and TRBJ2-1 provide the parts outside the CDR3, is GAGVSQSPRYKVAKRGQDVALRCDPISGHVSLFWYQQALGQGPEFLTYFQNEAQLDKSGLPSDRFFAERPEGSVSTLKIQRTQQEDSAVYLCASSPSAGGSSEQFFGPGTRLTVL.

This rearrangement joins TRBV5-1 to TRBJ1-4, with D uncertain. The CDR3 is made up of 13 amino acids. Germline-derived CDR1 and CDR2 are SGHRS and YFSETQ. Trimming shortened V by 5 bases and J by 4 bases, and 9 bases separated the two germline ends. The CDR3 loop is CASRGSVNEKLFF. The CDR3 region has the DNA TGCGCCAGCAGAGGCAGCGTTAATGAAAAACTGTTTTTT. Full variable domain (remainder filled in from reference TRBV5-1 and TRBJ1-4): KAGVTQTPRYLIKTRGQQVTLSCSPISGHRSVSWYQQTPGQGLQFLFEYFSETQRNKGNFPGRFSGRQFSNSRSEMNVSTLELGDSALYLCASRGSVNEKLFFGSGTQLSVL.

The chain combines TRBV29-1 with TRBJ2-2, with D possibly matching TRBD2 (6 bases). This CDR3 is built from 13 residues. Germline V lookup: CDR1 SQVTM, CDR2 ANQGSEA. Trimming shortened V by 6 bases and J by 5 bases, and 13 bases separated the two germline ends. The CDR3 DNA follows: TGCAGCGTCGCTCGGGGGTGGACCGGGGAGCTGTTTTTT. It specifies CSVARGWTGELFF.